This is a list of T cell receptor beta chains from one sample in a study of blood T cell repertoires in COVID-19. Method: immunoSEQ multiplex PCR; TCRdb's copy keeps in-frame clones and lacks some. The sample holds more than 95,000 clones, 81% seen once. The specimen was peripheral blood. These receptor sequences come from a woman aged 70-85 years with acute or convalescent COVID-19. CDR3s include the opening cysteine and the closing phenylalanine or tryptophan. Each record gives: J gene, V gene, CDR3 protein.

TRBJ1-5 TRBV6-1 CASSEPFDRVSDQPQHF
TRBJ2-3 TRBV5-6 CASSLPLADTQYF
TRBJ2-5 TRBV25-1 CASSKPSLVAETQYF
TRBJ2-3 TRBV27 CASSRGSGSTDTQYF
TRBJ2-2 TRBV4-1 CASSPRLSGELFF
TRBJ2-5 TRBV7-9 CASSPPWRGGQETQYF
TRBJ1-2 TRBV5-1 CASSGRTGDHGYTF
TRBJ2-1 TRBV19 CASSIPIGLAGVAEQFF
TRBJ2-3 TRBV5-1 CASTPGASSDTQYF
TRBJ2-7 TRBV9 CASSLGPTYEQYF
TRBJ2-1 TRBV9 CASSPGLAGSNEQFF
TRBJ2-2 TRBV7-6 CASSSSGQNTGELFF
TRBJ2-3 TRBV29-1 CSAEGGAGLTDTQYF
TRBJ2-4 TRBV5-8 CASNGVVFNIQYF
TRBJ2-7 TRBV28 CASSFGTLGGNEQYF
TRBJ2-5 TRBV13 CASSLKAGLQETQYF
TRBJ2-1 TRBV14 CASSQDRVLQFF
TRBJ1-2 TRBV19 CASEKQGARGYTF
TRBJ2-1 TRBV4-3 CASSQDPVAAGEQFF
TRBJ1-2 TRBV20-1 CSASPIYGYTF
TRBJ2-5 TRBV7-9 CASLRAGETQYF
TRBJ2-1 TRBV27 CASSLTRVYNEQFF
TRBJ2-1 TRBV19 CASSRASGIYNEQFF
TRBJ1-2 TRBV27 CASSLSGVRPNYGYTF
TRBJ1-2 TRBV19 CATSGTGGAGYGYTF
TRBJ1-1 TRBV18 CASSRTPRNEAFF
TRBJ1-1 TRBV28 CASTGQGGTEAFF
TRBJ1-5 TRBV6-5 CASSSSRQVSNQPQHF
TRBJ1-2 TRBV6-5 CASTEGQAGYGYTF
TRBJ1-1 TRBV29-1 CSVVDREGTEAFF
TRBJ1-4 TRBV2 CASSEGQGRVEKLFF
TRBJ2-7 TRBV28 CASSPPDRVWGYF
TRBJ1-4 TRBV6-5 CASSYTTGSNEKLFF
TRBJ2-7 TRBV7-9 CASRSGSYEQYF
TRBJ2-7 TRBV19 CASSPGSQYEQYF
TRBJ1-5 TRBV9 CASSVDGGNQPQHF
TRBJ1-2 TRBV18 CASSSTANYGYTF
TRBJ1-6 TRBV4-1 CASSQGRTGQGSSYNSPLHF
TRBJ2-2 TRBV6-5 CASKWTTSNTGELFF
TRBJ1-5 TRBV30 CAWSYGQGSNQPQHF
TRBJ2-7 TRBV19 CASASEAATYEQYF
TRBJ1-2 TRBV28 CATRGGIYGYTF
TRBJ1-1 TRBV28 CASSAGLSTEAFF
TRBJ1-4 TRBV7-2 CASSLGGGVGEKLFF
TRBJ2-1 TRBV5-6 CASSRTNNEQFF
TRBJ1-3 TRBV10-3 CAISTRDRDSGNTIYF
TRBJ2-2 TRBV5-5 CASSWTGEVTGELFF
TRBJ2-3 TRBV18 CASSRSGASGVSSTDTQYF
TRBJ1-2 TRBV4-1 CASSQGTVLRNGYTF
TRBJ2-3 TRBV7-2 CASSISSGGVTDTQYF
TRBJ2-5 TRBV4-1 CASSQGFFSSGSGETQYF
TRBJ2-3 TRBV3-1/TRBV3-2 CASSQDLRGGTDTQYF
TRBJ2-7 TRBV6-5 CASNLAGSYEQYF
TRBJ2-5 TRBV7-8 CASSLARLAGVTQETQYF
TRBJ2-3 TRBV19 CASSIKFQDIAGARDTQYF
TRBJ2-7 TRBV7-9 CASSLTSVGREQYF
TRBJ2-3 TRBV7-2 CASRTGTGADTQYF